Only a few counts were recorded for the clone carrying this T cell receptor (beta chain). The antigen remains undetermined. As it was prepared, the TCRbeta library received unique molecular identifiers. TCRdb re-called the PCR reads with MiXCR, one entry per CDR3 protein. The table has about 830,000 distinct CDR3 sequences, roughly 16% seen once. V gave up 5 bases and J gave up 5 bases, with 9 bases separating them. CDR3 length: 12 amino acids. Germline V gene sequence: CDR1 MNHEY, CDR2 SMNVEV (reference sequence). The sample originates from a study of T-cell reconstitution after alpha-beta-depleted transplantation in children. Study-level results: Where alpha-beta T cells came from about two months after transplant was reportedly several hundred expanded graft clones. Where some patients showed high TCRbeta diversity at day 60, it came from recipient T cells and thymic progenitors that had survived. A year had passed since transplant, and T-cell counts and diversity by then came mostly from newly produced T cells.

The sample was PBMCs, mostly from graft donor cells, taken 360 days after TCRalphabeta/CD19-depleted stem cell transplant. The rearrangement links TRBV27 to TRBJ1-2; D possibly corresponds to TRBD1 (5 bases). The clonotype was recovered from a male patient aged 5 to 17 who had a stem cell transplant for acute lymphoblastic leukemia, so the T cells may come from the graft donor. The CDR3 coding sequence is TGTGCCAGCAGTCACGGGACTTATGGCTACACCTTC. This gives the protein CASSHGTYGYTF.